A selection of T cell receptor beta chains follows, all from one sample in a study of shared clonotypes between healthy human individuals. Libraries were prepared by immunoSEQ multiplex PCR; TCRdb keeps only in-frame clonotypes and omits some of them. The table has approximately 2,000,000 clones, just under 95% seen once. Sequencing was carried out using naive CD4+ T cells from PBMCs. The source is a young man in good health. Some clones in this sample may be carry-over from other donors' samples. CDR3s include the opening cysteine and the closing phenylalanine or tryptophan. The D gene is left open where the match is weak. Part of the rows lack a size; the others show once, few, many or a class for expanded clones.

cdr3_nt: TGCGCCAGCAGCCTCGACAGGGGCGAAGAGACCCAGTACTTC
cdr3_aa: CASSLDRGEETQYF
j_call: TRBJ2-5
v_call: TRBV5-1
d_call: TRBD1
clone_size: .

cdr3_nt: TGTGCCAGCAGTTACGGGGCAGGGAAGAGGTATGGCTACACCTTC
cdr3_aa: CASSYGAGKRYGYTF
j_call: TRBJ1-2
v_call: TRBV6-5
d_call: .
clone_size: .

cdr3_nt: TGTGCCAGCAGCTGGACTAGCGGTACGCAGTATTTT
cdr3_aa: CASSWTSGTQYF
j_call: TRBJ2-3
v_call: TRBV6-5
d_call: TRBD2
clone_size: .

cdr3_nt: TGCGCCAGCAGGACTAGCGGGTTGGAGACCCAGTACTTC
cdr3_aa: CASRTSGLETQYF
j_call: TRBJ2-5
v_call: TRBV10-2
d_call: TRBD2
clone_size: .

cdr3_nt: TGTGCCAGCAGTTCGAGGGCCGCTGACTACGAGCAGTACTTC
cdr3_aa: CASSSRAADYEQYF
j_call: TRBJ2-7
v_call: TRBV2
d_call: .
clone_size: .

cdr3_nt: TGTGCCAGCAGTTCGACAGATACGCAGTATTTT
cdr3_aa: CASSSTDTQYF
j_call: TRBJ2-3
v_call: TRBV2
d_call: .
clone_size: .

cdr3_nt: TGTGCCAGCAGCTTTGGGGACAGGAGGACTGAAGCTTTCTTT
cdr3_aa: CASSFGDRRTEAFF
j_call: TRBJ1-1
v_call: TRBV7-9
d_call: TRBD1
clone_size: .

cdr3_nt: TGCGCCAGCAGCCAACGTAGCGGGAGCTCCTACAATGAGCAGTTCTTC
cdr3_aa: CASSQRSGSSYNEQFF
j_call: TRBJ2-1
v_call: TRBV4-1
d_call: TRBD2
clone_size: .

cdr3_nt: TGTGCCAGCAGTGCTTTCCGACAGGGCAGCTATGGCTACACCTTC
cdr3_aa: CASSAFRQGSYGYTF
j_call: TRBJ1-2
v_call: TRBV2
d_call: TRBD1
clone_size: .

cdr3_nt: TGTGCCACCAGCAGGGGGACAGTCTCGAATCAGCCCCAGCATTTT
cdr3_aa: CATSRGTVSNQPQHF
j_call: TRBJ1-5
v_call: TRBV15
d_call: TRBD1
clone_size: .

cdr3_nt: TGTGCCAGCAGTTACTCGGTCAGGGGAAACTATGGCTACACCTTC
cdr3_aa: CASSYSVRGNYGYTF
j_call: TRBJ1-2
v_call: TRBV6-7
d_call: .
clone_size: .

cdr3_nt: TGTGCCAGCAGCCCCGTCGAGGGGCAGCCCACAGATACGCAGTATTTT
cdr3_aa: CASSPVEGQPTDTQYF
j_call: TRBJ2-3
v_call: TRBV7-9
d_call: .
clone_size: .

cdr3_nt: TGTGCCAGCAGTGAAAATCGGTTCCTGAAGGGCGGCACTGAAGCTTTCTTT
cdr3_aa: CASSENRFLKGGTEAFF
j_call: TRBJ1-1
v_call: TRBV6-1
d_call: .
clone_size: .

cdr3_nt: TGTGCCAGCAGCCCCAAGGGGCGGGGTAACACCGGGGAGCTGTTTTTT
cdr3_aa: CASSPKGRGNTGELFF
j_call: TRBJ2-2
v_call: TRBV7-7
d_call: .
clone_size: .

cdr3_nt: TGTGCCAGCAGCGAGAGCCCGGACAGGATAAGCTACGAGCAGTACTTC
cdr3_aa: CASSESPDRISYEQYF
j_call: TRBJ2-7
v_call: TRBV9
d_call: TRBD1
clone_size: .

cdr3_nt: TGTGCCAGCAGTGCGGGACGTATCCCCCCTGAGCAGTTCTTC
cdr3_aa: CASSAGRIPPEQFF
j_call: TRBJ2-1
v_call: TRBV2
d_call: .
clone_size: .

cdr3_nt: TGTGCCAGCTCGCGGACAGGGGCTACAGATACGCAGTATTTT
cdr3_aa: CASSRTGATDTQYF
j_call: TRBJ2-3
v_call: TRBV18
d_call: TRBD1
clone_size: .

cdr3_nt: TGTGCCAGCAGTGAAAACCCCTACTCCTACAATGAGCAGTTCTTC
cdr3_aa: CASSENPYSYNEQFF
j_call: TRBJ2-1
v_call: TRBV6-1
d_call: .
clone_size: .

cdr3_nt: TGTGCCAGCTCACAGACGCCCTGGGGCAATCAGCCCCAGCATTTT
cdr3_aa: CASSQTPWGNQPQHF
j_call: TRBJ1-5
v_call: TRBV18
d_call: .
clone_size: .

cdr3_nt: TGTGCCAGCAGCGTAGGCCCCTTAACCCTTGGGAACACTGAAGCTTTCTTT
cdr3_aa: CASSVGPLTLGNTEAFF
j_call: TRBJ1-1
v_call: TRBV9
d_call: .
clone_size: few

cdr3_nt: TGTGCCAGCAGCCCTTACAGGGGAAGGAACACTGAAGCTTTCTTT
cdr3_aa: CASSPYRGRNTEAFF
j_call: TRBJ1-1
v_call: TRBV28
d_call: TRBD1
clone_size: .

cdr3_nt: TGCGCCAGCAGCCCCGCTCTACCGGGCACCATATATTTT
cdr3_aa: CASSPALPGTIYF
j_call: TRBJ1-3
v_call: TRBV4-1
d_call: .
clone_size: .

cdr3_nt: TGTGCCTGGAGTCTTGGCCCTGGCACAGATACGCAGTATTTT
cdr3_aa: CAWSLGPGTDTQYF
j_call: TRBJ2-3
v_call: TRBV30
d_call: .
clone_size: .

cdr3_nt: TGTGCCAGCAGCGGCGCGACAGGGCTCCCAAACGAGCAGTACTTC
cdr3_aa: CASSGATGLPNEQYF
j_call: TRBJ2-7
v_call: TRBV9
d_call: TRBD1
clone_size: .

cdr3_nt: TGTGCCAGCAGCAAATCTTGGGTCCGGGGGACAGGGGGCCCCTCTGGGGCCAACGTCCTGACTTTC
cdr3_aa: CASSKSWVRGTGGPSGANVLTF
j_call: TRBJ2-6
v_call: TRBV21-1
d_call: .
clone_size: .

cdr3_nt: TGTGCCAGCAGCCTAAAGGAGGGACGTAGGACGGATACGCAGTATTTT
cdr3_aa: CASSLKEGRRTDTQYF
j_call: TRBJ2-3
v_call: TRBV11-2
d_call: .
clone_size: .

cdr3_nt: TGCGCCAGCAGCTCCCCGTGGGGCCCGGAGACCCAGTACTTC
cdr3_aa: CASSSPWGPETQYF
j_call: TRBJ2-5
v_call: TRBV5-1
d_call: .
clone_size: .